One and the same sample provided the 13 T cell receptor beta chains below, sequenced in a study of T cells after yellow fever vaccination (dated by TCRdb to about 2019). The treatment or condition label here, explained by the study, means: live attenuated yellow fever vaccine strain. Receptors were amplified or captured by 5' RACE. Reads for this sample came from an Illumina NovaSeq 6000. TCRdb's own reprocessing of the public reads used fastp at Q25 and MiXCR and kept productive beta chains. Every entry covers one CDR3 protein and lists the most common genes and DNA from its rows. For this sample the table gives 300,000 to 400,000 distinct CDR3 sequences, of which around 10% were detected only once. Over 3% of the sample rests with the top ten. The material was CD4+ T cells sorted from PBMCs, obtained 45 days after the yellow fever booster vaccination. These TCRs come from a man between 18 and 35 years old who received the YFV17D yellow fever vaccine.

This clonotype was counted many times. The J gene is TRBJ1-1, the V gene TRBV4-1; 8 bases agree with TRBD1. V lost 5 bases and J lost 6; bases outside the gene matches: 5. The CDR3 is 13 amino acids. Per the germline V gene, CDR1 is MGHRA and CDR2 is YSYEKL. CDR3 bases: TGCGCCAGCAGCAAGGACAGGGAATCTGAAGCTTTCTTT. Encoded protein: CASSKDRESEAFF.

This clonotype came up many times. J is TRBJ1-1 and V is TRBV6-2 or TRBV6-3; TRBD1 is a possible D gene (5 bases). Trimming removed 2 bases at V and 1 base at J, with 5 bases between. CDR1 and CDR2 (germline): MNHEY, SVGEGT. The CDR3 extends over 13 amino acids. CDR3 in amino acids: CASSYGQNTEAFF. The CDR3 nucleotides read TGTGCCAGCAGTTACGGACAGAACACTGAAGCTTTCTTT.

In its sample, this clonotype was seen a few times. The gene calls are TRBV27 and TRBJ2-3; D gene unclear. Germline CDR1 MNHEY, CDR2 SMNVEV (reference sequence). V was clipped by 8 bases and J by 2 bases, with 8 bases between them. The CDR3 totals 12 residues. As DNA, the CDR3 is TGTGCCAGCGCCGGATACACAGATACGCAGTATTTT. It is translated as CASAGYTDTQYF.

This clonotype was observed a handful of times. The rearrangement uses TRBV12-3 or TRBV12-4 and TRBJ1-1, with D unclear. The V end lost 7 bases, the J end lost 0 bases, and 9 bases lay between the germline ends. This CDR3 region has 13 residues. Here the CDR3 DNA reads TGTGCCAGCACCTTTCAGGTGAACACTGAAGCTTTCTTT. This encodes CASTFQVNTEAFF.

The V gene is TRBV19, the J gene TRBJ1-2; unclear D gene. Germline V CDR1 and CDR2: LNHDA, SQIVND (reference sequence). The V gene lost 3 bases and the J gene lost 2 bases, with 13 bases spanning the gap. The CDR3 consists of 15 residues. The CDR3: CASSIVSEGNYGYTF. CDR3 in DNA: TGTGCCAGTAGTATCGTATCGGAAGGGAACTATGGCTACACCTTC.

This chain joins TRBV6-5 and TRBJ1-2; no firm D call. The germline V and J ends were trimmed by 2 bases and 2 bases, with 12 bases remaining between them. The germline CDR1 and CDR2 sequences are MNHEY and SVGAGI. The CDR3 is made up of 15 amino acids. CDR3 sequence: CASSYIGRMNYGYTF. In DNA form, the CDR3 reads TGTGCCAGCAGTTACATCGGGCGGATGAACTATGGCTACACCTTC.

There are a few counts of this clonotype. The V and J genes are TRBV28 and TRBJ1-2; possible D gene TRBD1, 5 bases. Germline V gene sequence: CDR1 MDHEN, CDR2 SYDVKM. This CDR3 contains 15 residues. Trimming took off 1 base at V and 3 bases at J, with 12 bases between the two ends. As DNA, the CDR3 is TGTGCCAGCAGTTTATCTACAGGAAGATACTATGGCTACACCTTC. This codes for CASSLSTGRYYGYTF.

J is TRBJ1-1 and V is TRBV15, with D possibly TRBD1 on 5 matching bases. From germline, CDR1 is LNHNV and CDR2 YYDKDF (reference sequence). CDR3 length equals 14 residues. V lost 5 bases and J lost 6, with 16 bases in between. The CDR3 reads CATSLGPHAPEAFF. The CDR3 DNA reads TGTGCCACCAGCCTGGGACCTCACGCCCCTGAAGCTTTCTTT.

The chain employs TRBV5-4 and TRBJ2-3; possibly TRBD2 for D (5 bases). Per germline, CDR1 SGHNT and CDR2 YYREEE (reference sequence). CDR3 size: 15 residues. The V end lost 4 bases, the J end lost 6 bases, and 18 bases lay between the germline ends. The CDR3 bases are TGTGCCAGCAGCCCGTCCGGACTGGGCGGGGATACGCAGTATTTT. Amino acid sequence: CASSPSGLGGDTQYF. Full variable domain (missing parts from reference TRBV5-4 and TRBJ2-3): ETGVTQSPTHLIKTRGQQVTLRCSSQSGHNTVSWYQQALGQGPQFIFQYYREEENGRGNFPPRFSGLQFPNYSSELNVNALELDDSALYLCASSPSGLGGDTQYFGPGTRLTVL.

In this sample, this clonotype turned up many times. CDR3 sequence reads: CASSLGRPNSGNTIYF. CDR3 in DNA: TGTGCCAGCAGCCTTGGGAGGCCTAATTCTGGAAACACCATATATTTT. The genes are TRBV12-3 or TRBV12-4 and TRBJ1-3; no clear D. The CDR3 is made up of 16 amino acids. V gave up 6 bases and J gave up 1 base, with 16 bases separating them.

J is TRBJ1-5 and V is TRBV6-6; D unresolved. The CDR3 runs 17 residues. Germline lookup yields CDR1 MNHNY and CDR2 SVGAGI (reference sequence). The V end lost 8 bases, the J end lost 0 bases, and 20 bases lay between the germline ends. CDR3 DNA sequence: TGTGCCAGCGCCGCCGGACGGAAAGGATATAGCAATCAGCCCCAGCATTTT. Translation gives CASAAGRKGYSNQPQHF.

The sample holds many counts of this clonotype. The J gene is TRBJ2-1, the V gene TRBV5-1; 9 bases fit TRBD2. V lost 4 bases, J lost 2 bases, and 7 bases stayed unmatched. There are 16 residues in the CDR3. CDR1 is SGHRS and CDR2 is YFSETQ in the germline V gene. The CDR3 is CASSTGASGAYNEQFF. The DNA of the CDR3 is TGCGCCAGCAGCACAGGAGCTAGCGGGGCCTACAATGAGCAGTTCTTC.

This clonotype occurred a few times. The chain employs TRBV7-9 and TRBJ1-1; D gene unclear. The germline gives CDR1 SEHNR, CDR2 FQNEAQ (reference sequence). V lost 6 bases and J lost 3, with 14 bases in between. This CDR3 has 14 amino acids. CDR3 amino acids: CASSPRWEDTEAFF. DNA of the CDR3: TGTGCCAGCAGTCCGAGATGGGAGGACACTGAAGCTTTCTTT.